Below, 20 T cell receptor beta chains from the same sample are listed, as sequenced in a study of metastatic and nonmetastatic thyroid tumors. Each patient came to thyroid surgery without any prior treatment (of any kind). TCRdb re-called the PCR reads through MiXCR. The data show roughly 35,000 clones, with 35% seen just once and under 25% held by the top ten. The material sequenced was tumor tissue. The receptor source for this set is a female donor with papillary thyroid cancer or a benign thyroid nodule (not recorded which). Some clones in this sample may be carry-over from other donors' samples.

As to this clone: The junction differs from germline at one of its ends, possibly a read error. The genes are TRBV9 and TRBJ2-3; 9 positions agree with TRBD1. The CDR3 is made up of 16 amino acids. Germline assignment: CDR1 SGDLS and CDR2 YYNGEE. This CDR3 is CASSGNPGQGTDTQYF. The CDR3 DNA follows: TGTGCCAGCAGCGGAAACCCGGGACAGGGCACTGATACGCAGTATTTT.

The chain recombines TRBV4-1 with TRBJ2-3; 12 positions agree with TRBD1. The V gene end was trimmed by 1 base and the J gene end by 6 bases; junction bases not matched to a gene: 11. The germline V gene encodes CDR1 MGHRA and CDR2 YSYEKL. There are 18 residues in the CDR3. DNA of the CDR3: TGCGCCAGCAGCCAAGCTTATCCGGGACAGGGGGCGACTGATACGCAGTATTTT. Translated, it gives CASSQAYPGQGATDTQYF.

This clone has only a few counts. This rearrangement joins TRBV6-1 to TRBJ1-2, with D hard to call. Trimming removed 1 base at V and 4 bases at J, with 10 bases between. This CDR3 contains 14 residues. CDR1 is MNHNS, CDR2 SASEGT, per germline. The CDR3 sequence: CASSEGNPPYGYTF. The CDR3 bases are TGTGCCAGCAGTGAAGGGAATCCTCCCTATGGCTACACCTTC.

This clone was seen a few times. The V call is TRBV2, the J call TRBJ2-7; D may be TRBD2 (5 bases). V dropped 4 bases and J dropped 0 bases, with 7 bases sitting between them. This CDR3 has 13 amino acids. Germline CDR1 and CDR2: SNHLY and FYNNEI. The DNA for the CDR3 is TGTGCCAGCAGTGTACGGGGCTCCTACGAGCAGTACTTC. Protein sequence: CASSVRGSYEQYF.

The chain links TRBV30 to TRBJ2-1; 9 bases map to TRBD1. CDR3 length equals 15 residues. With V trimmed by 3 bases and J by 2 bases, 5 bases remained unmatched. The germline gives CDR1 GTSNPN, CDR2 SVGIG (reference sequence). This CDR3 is CAWSPGTGTYNEQFF. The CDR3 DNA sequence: TGTGCCTGGAGCCCCGGGACAGGGACCTACAATGAGCAGTTCTTC.

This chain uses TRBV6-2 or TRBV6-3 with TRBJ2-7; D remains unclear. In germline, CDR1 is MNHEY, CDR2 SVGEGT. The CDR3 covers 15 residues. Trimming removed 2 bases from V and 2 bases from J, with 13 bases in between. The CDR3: CASSYPPGRAYEQYF. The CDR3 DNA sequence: TGTGCCAGCAGTTACCCGCCAGGACGGGCCTACGAGCAGTACTTC.

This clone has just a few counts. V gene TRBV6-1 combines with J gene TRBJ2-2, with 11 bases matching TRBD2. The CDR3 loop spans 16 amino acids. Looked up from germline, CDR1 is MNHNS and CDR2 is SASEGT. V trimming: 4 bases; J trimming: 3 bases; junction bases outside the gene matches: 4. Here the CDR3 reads CASSVGLAEHTGELFF. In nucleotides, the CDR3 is TGTGCCAGCAGTGTGGGACTAGCGGAGCACACCGGGGAGCTGTTTTTT.

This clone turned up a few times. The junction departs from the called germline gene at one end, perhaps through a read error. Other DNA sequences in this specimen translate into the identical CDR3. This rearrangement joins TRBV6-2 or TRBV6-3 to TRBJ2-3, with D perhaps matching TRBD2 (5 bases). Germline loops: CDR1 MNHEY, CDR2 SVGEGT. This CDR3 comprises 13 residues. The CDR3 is CASSYERRKAQYF. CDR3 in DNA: TGTGCCAGCAGTTACGAGAGGAGGAAGGCGCAGTACTTT.

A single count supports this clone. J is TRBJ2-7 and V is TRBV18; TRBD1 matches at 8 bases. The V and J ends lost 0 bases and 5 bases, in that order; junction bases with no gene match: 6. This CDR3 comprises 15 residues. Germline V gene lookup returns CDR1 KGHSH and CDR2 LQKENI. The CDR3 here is CASSPPVQGANEQYF. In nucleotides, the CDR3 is TGTGCCAGCTCACCACCGGTTCAGGGGGCGAACGAGCAGTACTTC.

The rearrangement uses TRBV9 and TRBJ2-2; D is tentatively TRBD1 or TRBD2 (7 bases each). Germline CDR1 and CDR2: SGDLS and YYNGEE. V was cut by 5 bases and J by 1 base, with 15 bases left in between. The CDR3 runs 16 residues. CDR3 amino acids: CASRAAGDRNTGELFF. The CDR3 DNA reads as TGTGCCAGCAGAGCGGCGGGGGACAGGAACACCGGGGAGCTGTTTTTT.

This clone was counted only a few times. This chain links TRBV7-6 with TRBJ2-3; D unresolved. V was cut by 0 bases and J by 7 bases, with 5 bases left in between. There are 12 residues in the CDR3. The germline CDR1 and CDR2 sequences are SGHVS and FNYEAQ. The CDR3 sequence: CASSLAKNTQYF. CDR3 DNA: TGTGCCAGCAGCTTAGCAAAGAATACGCAGTATTTT.

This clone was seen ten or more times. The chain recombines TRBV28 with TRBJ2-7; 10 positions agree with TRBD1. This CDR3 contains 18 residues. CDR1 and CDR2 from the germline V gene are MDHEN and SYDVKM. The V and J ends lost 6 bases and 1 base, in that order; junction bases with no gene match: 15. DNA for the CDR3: TGTGCCAGCAGCTTGACCGGGACAGGGGCCTTTCCTTCCTACGAGCAGTACTTC. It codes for CASSLTGTGAFPSYEQYF.

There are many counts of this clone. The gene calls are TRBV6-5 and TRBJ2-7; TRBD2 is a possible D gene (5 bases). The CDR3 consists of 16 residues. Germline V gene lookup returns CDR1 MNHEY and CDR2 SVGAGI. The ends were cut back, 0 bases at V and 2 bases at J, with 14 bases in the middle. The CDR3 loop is CASSYSSMDSAYEQYF. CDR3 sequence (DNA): TGTGCCAGCAGTTACTCGAGTATGGACTCCGCCTACGAGCAGTACTTC.

CDR3 DNA: TGTGCCAGCAGTTACAAGGCAGATACGCAGTATTTT. Protein: CASSYKADTQYF. This sequence joins TRBV6-2 or TRBV6-3 and TRBJ2-3; no clear D. With 2 bases removed from V and 4 bases from J, the gap between germline ends came to 4 bases. Germline V gene lookup returns CDR1 MNHEY and CDR2 SVGEGT. The CDR3 runs 12 residues.

The CDR3 is CASSRPPYDTDTQYF. The CDR3 DNA sequence: TGTGCCAGCAGTCGACCCCCGTACGACACAGATACGCAGTATTTT. V gene TRBV12-3 or TRBV12-4 combines with J gene TRBJ2-3; D remains unclear. CDR3 length: 15 amino acids. Trimming took 5 bases from V and 2 from J, leaving 14 bases between them.

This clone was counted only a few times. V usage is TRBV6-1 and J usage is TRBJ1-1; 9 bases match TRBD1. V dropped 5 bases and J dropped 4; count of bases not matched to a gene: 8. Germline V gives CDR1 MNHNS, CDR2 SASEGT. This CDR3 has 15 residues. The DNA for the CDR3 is TGTGCCAGCAGTATCCCGGGACAGGGCGCCACTGAAGCTTTCTTT. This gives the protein CASSIPGQGATEAFF.

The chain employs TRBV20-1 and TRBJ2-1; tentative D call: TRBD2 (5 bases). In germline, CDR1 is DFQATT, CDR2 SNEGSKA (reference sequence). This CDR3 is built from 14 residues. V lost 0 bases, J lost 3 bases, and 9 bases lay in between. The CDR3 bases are TGCAGTGCTAGAGAGGGTAGCGTCTACAATGAGCAGTTCTTC. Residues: CSAREGSVYNEQFF.

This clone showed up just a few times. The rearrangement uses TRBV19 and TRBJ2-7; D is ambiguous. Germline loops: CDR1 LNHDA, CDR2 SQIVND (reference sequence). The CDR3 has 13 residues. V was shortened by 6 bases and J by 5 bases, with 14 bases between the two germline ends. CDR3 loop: CASRHHGDHEQYF. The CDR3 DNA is TGTGCCAGTAGACACCACGGTGACCACGAGCAGTACTTC. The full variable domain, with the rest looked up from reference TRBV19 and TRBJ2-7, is DGGITQSPKYLFRKEGQNVTLSCEQNLNHDAMYWYRQDPGQGLRLIYYSQIVNDFQKGDIAEGYSVSREKKESFPLTVTSAQKNPTAFYLCASRHHGDHEQYFGPGTRLTVT.

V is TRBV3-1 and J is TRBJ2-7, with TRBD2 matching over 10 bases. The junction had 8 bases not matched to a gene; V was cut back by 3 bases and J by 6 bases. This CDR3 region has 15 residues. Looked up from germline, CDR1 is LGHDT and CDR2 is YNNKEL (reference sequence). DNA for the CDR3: TGTGCCAGCAGCCACACAACTAGCGGGATCGCCGAGCAGTACTTC. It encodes CASSHTTSGIAEQYF.

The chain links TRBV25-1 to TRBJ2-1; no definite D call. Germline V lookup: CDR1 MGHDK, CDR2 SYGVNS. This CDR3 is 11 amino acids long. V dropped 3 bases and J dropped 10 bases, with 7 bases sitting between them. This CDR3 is CASSDVGEQFF. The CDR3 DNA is TGTGCCAGCAGTGATGTTGGGGAGCAGTTCTTC.